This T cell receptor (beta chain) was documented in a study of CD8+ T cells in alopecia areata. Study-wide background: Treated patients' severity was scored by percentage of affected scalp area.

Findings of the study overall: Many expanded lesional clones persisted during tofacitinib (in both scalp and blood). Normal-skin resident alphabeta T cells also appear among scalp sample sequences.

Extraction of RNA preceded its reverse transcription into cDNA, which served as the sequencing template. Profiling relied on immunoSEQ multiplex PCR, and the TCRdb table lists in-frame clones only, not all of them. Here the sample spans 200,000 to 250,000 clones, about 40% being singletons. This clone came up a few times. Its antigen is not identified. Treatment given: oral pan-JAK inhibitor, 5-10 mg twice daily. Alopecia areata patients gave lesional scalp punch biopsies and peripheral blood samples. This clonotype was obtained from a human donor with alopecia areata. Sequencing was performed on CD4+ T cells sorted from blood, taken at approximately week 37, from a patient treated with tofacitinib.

CDR3 DNA: TGCGCCAGCAGCTCGCAGCAAGAGACCCAGTACTTC. It specifies CASSSQQETQYF. V is TRBV5-1 and J is TRBJ2-5, with D unclear. The CDR3 contains 12 residues. V lost 3 bases and J 2 bases, leaving 5 bases between the germline ends. The germline V gene encodes CDR1 SGHRS and CDR2 YFSETQ.